This TCR beta chain is drawn from a study of cytomegalovirus exposure and HLA in healthy donors. General study findings and limits: Reports described diagnosis of cytomegalovirus status by the classifier as highly specific and sensitive. Roughly uniform sequencing depth across donors was assumed, possibly incorrectly. It was reported in a later analysis that an Asian-associated ancestry cluster showed fewer N-insertions than the approximately 670-donor mean. In a later analysis, CMV-associated beta chains were mostly HLA-associated, it appeared.

A word on this clone: The antigen remains unidentified.

The PCR employed 60 Vbeta primers together with 13 Jbeta primers. The method was immunoSEQ multiplex PCR; TCRdb's version includes in-frame clones alone and lacks a portion of them. Of more than 95,000 clones in the sample, about 13% were seen once. The CDR3 totals 17 residues. Germline V CDR1 and CDR2: LGHNT, FRNRAP. V was cut by 0 bases and J by 0 bases, with 12 bases left in between. This TCR was recovered from a man aged 35-49 years in good health and CMV-seropositive. V gene TRBV12-5 combines with J gene TRBJ2-1; D is unresolved. Input material: PBMCs. The CDR3 nucleotides are TGTGCTAGTGGTTTGGTAGTGGTGAGGAGCTCCTACAATGAGCAGTTCTTC. Its protein product is CASGLVVVRSSYNEQFF.